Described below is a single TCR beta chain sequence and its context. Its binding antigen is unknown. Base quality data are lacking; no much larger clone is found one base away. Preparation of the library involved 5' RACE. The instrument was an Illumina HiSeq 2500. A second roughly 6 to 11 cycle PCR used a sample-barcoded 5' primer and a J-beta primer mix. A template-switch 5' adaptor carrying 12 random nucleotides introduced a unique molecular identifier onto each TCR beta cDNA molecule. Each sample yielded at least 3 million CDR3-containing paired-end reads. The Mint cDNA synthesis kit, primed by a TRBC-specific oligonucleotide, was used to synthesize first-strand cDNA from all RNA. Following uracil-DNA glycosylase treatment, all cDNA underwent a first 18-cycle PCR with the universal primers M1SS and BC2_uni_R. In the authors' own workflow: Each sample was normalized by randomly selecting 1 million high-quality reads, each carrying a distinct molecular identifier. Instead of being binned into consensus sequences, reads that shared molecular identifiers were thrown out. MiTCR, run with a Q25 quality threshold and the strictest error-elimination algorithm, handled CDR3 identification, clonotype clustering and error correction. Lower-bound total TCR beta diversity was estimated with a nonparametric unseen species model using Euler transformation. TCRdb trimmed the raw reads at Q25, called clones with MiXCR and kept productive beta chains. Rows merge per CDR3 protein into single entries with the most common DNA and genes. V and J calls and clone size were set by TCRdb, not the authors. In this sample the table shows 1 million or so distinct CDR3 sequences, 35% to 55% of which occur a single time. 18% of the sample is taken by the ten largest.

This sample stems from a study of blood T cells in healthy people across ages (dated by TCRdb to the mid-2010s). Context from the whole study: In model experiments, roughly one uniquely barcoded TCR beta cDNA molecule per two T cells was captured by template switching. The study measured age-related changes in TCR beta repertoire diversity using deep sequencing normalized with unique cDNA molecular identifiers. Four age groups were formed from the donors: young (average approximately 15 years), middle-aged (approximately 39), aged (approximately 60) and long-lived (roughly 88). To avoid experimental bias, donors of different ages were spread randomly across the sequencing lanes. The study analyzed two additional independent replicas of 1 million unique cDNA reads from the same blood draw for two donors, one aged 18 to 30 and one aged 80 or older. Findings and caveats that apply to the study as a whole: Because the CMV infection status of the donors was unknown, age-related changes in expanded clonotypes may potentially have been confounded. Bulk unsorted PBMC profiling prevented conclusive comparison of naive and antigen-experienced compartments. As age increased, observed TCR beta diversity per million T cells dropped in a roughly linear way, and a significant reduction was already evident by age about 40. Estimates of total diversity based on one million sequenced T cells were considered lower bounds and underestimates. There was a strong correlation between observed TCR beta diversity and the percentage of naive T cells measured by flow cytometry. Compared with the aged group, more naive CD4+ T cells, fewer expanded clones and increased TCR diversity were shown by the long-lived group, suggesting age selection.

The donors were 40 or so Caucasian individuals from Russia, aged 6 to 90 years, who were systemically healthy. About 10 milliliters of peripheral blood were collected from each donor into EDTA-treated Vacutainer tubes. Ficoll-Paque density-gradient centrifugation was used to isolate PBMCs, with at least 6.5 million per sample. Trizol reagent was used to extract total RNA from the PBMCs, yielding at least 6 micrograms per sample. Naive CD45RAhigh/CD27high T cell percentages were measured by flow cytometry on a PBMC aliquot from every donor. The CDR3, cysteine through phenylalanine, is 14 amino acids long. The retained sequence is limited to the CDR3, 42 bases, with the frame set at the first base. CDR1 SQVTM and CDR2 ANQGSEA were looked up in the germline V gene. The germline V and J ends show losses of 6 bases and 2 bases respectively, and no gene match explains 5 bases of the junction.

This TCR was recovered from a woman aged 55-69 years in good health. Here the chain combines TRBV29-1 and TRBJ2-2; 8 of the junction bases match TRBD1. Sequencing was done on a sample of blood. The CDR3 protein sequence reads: CSVLTGGNTGELFF. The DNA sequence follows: TGCAGCGTCCTTACAGGGGGAAACACCGGGGAGCTGTTTTTT.